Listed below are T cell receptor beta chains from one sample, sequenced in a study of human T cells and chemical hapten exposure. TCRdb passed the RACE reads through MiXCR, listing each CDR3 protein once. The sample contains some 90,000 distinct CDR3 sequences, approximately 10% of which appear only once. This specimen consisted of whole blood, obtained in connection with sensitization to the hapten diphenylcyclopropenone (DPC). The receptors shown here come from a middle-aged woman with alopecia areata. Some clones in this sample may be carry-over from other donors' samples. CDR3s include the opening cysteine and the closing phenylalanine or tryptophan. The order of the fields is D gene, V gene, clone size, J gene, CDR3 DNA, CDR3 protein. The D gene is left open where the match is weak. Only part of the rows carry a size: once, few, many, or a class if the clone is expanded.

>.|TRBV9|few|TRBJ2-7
TGTGCCAGCAGCGTAGGGAGGGAGCCTTACGAGCAGTACTTC
CASSVGREPYEQYF
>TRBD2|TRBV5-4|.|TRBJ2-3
TGTGCCAGCACCTCCGGGGGGGGTAGCACAGATACGCAGTATTTT
CASTSGGGSTDTQYF
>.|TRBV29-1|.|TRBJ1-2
TGCAGCGTTGAATTGGCAGGGAACTATGGCTACACCTTC
CSVELAGNYGYTF
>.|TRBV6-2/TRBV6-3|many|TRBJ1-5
TGTGCCAGCAGTTACGTGGGGAGCAGCAATCAGCCCCAGCATTTT
CASSYVGSSNQPQHF
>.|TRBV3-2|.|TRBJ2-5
TGTGCCAGCAGGCCTCTCGAGTGGAAGGGGGTGCGAGAGACACAGTACTTC
CASRPLEWKGVRETQYF
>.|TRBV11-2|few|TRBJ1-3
TGTGCCAGCAGCCTCGACGGCGTCTCTGGAAACACCATATATTTT
CASSLDGVSGNTIYF
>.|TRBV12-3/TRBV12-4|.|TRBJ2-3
TGTGCCAGCAGGACAGGATTCGGAGATACGCAGTATTTT
CASRTGFGDTQYF
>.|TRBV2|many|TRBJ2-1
TGTGCCAGCAGTGCCCGCCTGGGGGAGCAGTTCTTC
CASSARLGEQFF
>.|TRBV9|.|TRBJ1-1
TGTGCCAGCAGCTCCCACCCCGACACTGAAGCTTTCTTT
CASSSHPDTEAFF
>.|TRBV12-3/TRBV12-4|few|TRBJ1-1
TGTGCCAGCAGCTCTCGGGCAGCCAAAGCTTTCTTT
CASSSRAAKAFF
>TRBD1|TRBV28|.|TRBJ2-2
TGTGCCAGCAGTTTATCGGCAGGGGGGAACACCGGGGAGCTGTTTTTT
CASSLSAGGNTGELFF
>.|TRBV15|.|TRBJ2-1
TGTGCCACCAGCAGAGATGCAGCGTACAATGAGCAGTTCTTC
CATSRDAAYNEQFF
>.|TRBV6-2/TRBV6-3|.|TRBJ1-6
TGTGCCAGCAGTTACTCGTATGGGGACCCGCGCCTCCACTTT
CASSYSYGDPRLHF
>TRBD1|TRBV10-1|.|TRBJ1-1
TGCGCCAGCAGTAAGACAGGGGGACAATTTGAAGCTTTCTTT
CASSKTGGQFEAFF
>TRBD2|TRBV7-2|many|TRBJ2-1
TGTGCCAGCAGCTTAGTTGGTAGCGGGAGCTACAATGAGCAGTTCTTC
CASSLVGSGSYNEQFF
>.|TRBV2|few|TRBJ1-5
TGTGCCAGCAGTAGGGACAATCAGCCCCAGCATTTT
CASSRDNQPQHF
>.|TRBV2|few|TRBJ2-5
TGTGCCAGCAGCTCGACAGGACCTCAAGAGACCCAGTACTTC
CASSSTGPQETQYF
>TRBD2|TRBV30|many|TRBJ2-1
TGTGCCTGGAGTCCAGGACTAGCGGGAGGCCCCTACAATGAGCAGTTCTTC
CAWSPGLAGGPYNEQFF
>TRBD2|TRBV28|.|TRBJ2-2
TGTGCCAGCAGTCCGCACCCTAGCGGAGTGAACACCGGGGAGCTGTTTTTT
CASSPHPSGVNTGELFF
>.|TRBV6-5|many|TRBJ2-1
TGTGCCAGCACCAACACCCCAGGGGATGAGCAGTTCTTC
CASTNTPGDEQFF